This is a list of T cell receptor beta chains from one sample in a study of chemoradiotherapy in HPV16-positive cancers. The assay was immunoSEQ multiplex PCR, and TCRdb's table has in-frame clones only and misses some. The sample carries fewer than 40,000 clones, around 89% recorded once. The source material was blood, sampled from a patient who underwent chemoradiotherapy. Receptor source: a human donor with HPV-associated anogenital cancer. The CDR3 runs from the conserved cysteine through the conserved F or W. A D gene is named only where the DNA matches it firmly. Rows give clone size only sometimes, using once, few, many, or a class for an expanded clone.

j_call: TRBJ1-1
clone_size: NA
d_call: NA
v_call: TRBV14
cdr3_nt: TGTGCCAGCAGCCGGTGGGGTACTGAAGCTTTCTTT
cdr3_aa: CASSRWGTEAFF

j_call: TRBJ2-1
clone_size: NA
d_call: TRBD1
v_call: TRBV5-6
cdr3_nt: TGTGCCAGCAGCATCGGACAGGGCTCCTACAATGAGCAGTTCTTC
cdr3_aa: CASSIGQGSYNEQFF

j_call: TRBJ1-2
clone_size: NA
d_call: NA
v_call: TRBV15
cdr3_nt: TGTGCCACCAGCAACCAGAGTGTCCGGGTCCTCCAAGCTAACTATGGCTACACCTTC
cdr3_aa: CATSNQSVRVLQANYGYTF

j_call: TRBJ2-1
clone_size: once
d_call: TRBD2
v_call: TRBV12-5
cdr3_nt: TGTGCTAGTGCCCTACGCCTAGCGGGAGGTTACAATGAGCAGTTCTTC
cdr3_aa: CASALRLAGGYNEQFF

j_call: TRBJ2-5
clone_size: once
d_call: TRBD1
v_call: TRBV5-4
cdr3_nt: TGTGCCAGCAGCCAACCTCCCGGGACAGGTATCCAAGAGACCCAGTACTTC
cdr3_aa: CASSQPPGTGIQETQYF

j_call: TRBJ2-7
clone_size: NA
d_call: NA
v_call: TRBV5-4
cdr3_nt: TGTGCCAGCAGCTTGGTGGGGGGCTACGAGCAGTACTTC
cdr3_aa: CASSLVGGYEQYF

j_call: TRBJ2-1
clone_size: NA
d_call: TRBD1
v_call: TRBV5-1
cdr3_nt: TGCGCCAGCAGCTGGACAGGGGTACGGGGCAATGAGCAGTTCTTC
cdr3_aa: CASSWTGVRGNEQFF

j_call: TRBJ1-2
clone_size: NA
d_call: NA
v_call: TRBV5-1
cdr3_nt: TGCGCCAGCAGCTTGGGAAATGAGGGCTACACCTTC
cdr3_aa: CASSLGNEGYTF

j_call: TRBJ2-7
clone_size: NA
d_call: TRBD2
v_call: TRBV5-6
cdr3_nt: TGTGCCAGCAGCTTGGGACTAGCGCCCTCCTACGAGCAGTACTTC
cdr3_aa: CASSLGLAPSYEQYF

j_call: TRBJ1-2
clone_size: once
d_call: NA
v_call: TRBV7-9
cdr3_nt: TGTGCCAGCAGCCCAGGGTTCAACTATGGCTACACCTTC
cdr3_aa: CASSPGFNYGYTF

j_call: TRBJ2-3
clone_size: once
d_call: NA
v_call: TRBV10-1
cdr3_nt: TGCGCCAGCAGTGAGGACGCCCAATGGGATACGCAGTATTTT
cdr3_aa: CASSEDAQWDTQYF

j_call: TRBJ2-4
clone_size: NA
d_call: TRBD2
v_call: TRBV19
cdr3_nt: TGTGCCAGTAGTCCGACCGGGACTAGCGGGAAGCTAGCCAAAAACATTCAGTACTTC
cdr3_aa: CASSPTGTSGKLAKNIQYF

j_call: TRBJ2-2
clone_size: NA
d_call: NA
v_call: TRBV28
cdr3_nt: TGTGCCAGCAGTAATGTTCCAAACACCGGGGAGCTGTTTTTT
cdr3_aa: CASSNVPNTGELFF

j_call: TRBJ2-5
clone_size: NA
d_call: TRBD2
v_call: TRBV7-9
cdr3_nt: TGTGCCAGCAGCCCGGGACTAGCGGAAGAGACCCAGTACTTC
cdr3_aa: CASSPGLAEETQYF

j_call: TRBJ2-6
clone_size: NA
d_call: TRBD1
v_call: TRBV5-1
cdr3_nt: TGCGCCAGCAGCTCGCGGACAGGCCCGGCCAACGTCCTGACTTTC
cdr3_aa: CASSSRTGPANVLTF

j_call: TRBJ2-3
clone_size: NA
d_call: NA
v_call: TRBV10-3
cdr3_nt: TGTGCCATCAGTGAGTCGACAGGGACTGGCACAGATACGCAGTATTTT
cdr3_aa: CAISESTGTGTDTQYF

j_call: TRBJ1-2
clone_size: NA
d_call: NA
v_call: TRBV20-1
cdr3_nt: TGCAGGGAAGGTGGAAACTATGGCTACACCTTC
cdr3_aa: CREGGNYGYTF

j_call: TRBJ2-1
clone_size: NA
d_call: TRBD1
v_call: TRBV28
cdr3_nt: TGTGCCAGCAGTCCGCGTCAAATCAGGGGGTCCAAGCAGTTCTTC
cdr3_aa: CASSPRQIRGSKQFF

j_call: TRBJ2-1
clone_size: NA
d_call: NA
v_call: TRBV10-2
cdr3_nt: TGCGCCAGCAGTACCCTAGCGCCCAATGAGCAGTTCTTC
cdr3_aa: CASSTLAPNEQFF

j_call: TRBJ1-4
clone_size: NA
d_call: NA
v_call: TRBV6-5
cdr3_nt: TGTGCCAGCAGTTACTCGAGCTCCGGCGGGGAAAAACTGTTTTTT
cdr3_aa: CASSYSSSGGEKLFF

j_call: TRBJ2-1
clone_size: NA
d_call: NA
v_call: TRBV11-3
cdr3_nt: TGTGCCAGCAGCTTGGCGGGAAGCTCCTACAATGAGCAGTTCTTC
cdr3_aa: CASSLAGSSYNEQFF

j_call: TRBJ1-2
clone_size: NA
d_call: NA
v_call: TRBV28
cdr3_nt: TGTGCCAGCACCCCCCGGGCGGGGCGGGGGGGAGGCTACACCTTC
cdr3_aa: CASTPRAGRGGGYTF

j_call: TRBJ1-6
clone_size: NA
d_call: TRBD1
v_call: TRBV15
cdr3_nt: TGTGCCACCATGGGGACAGGGGGGTCCTATAATTCACCCCTCCACTTT
cdr3_aa: CATMGTGGSYNSPLHF

j_call: TRBJ1-5
clone_size: NA
d_call: TRBD1
v_call: TRBV7-8
cdr3_nt: TGTGCCAGCAGTCAACCGGGACAGGGGAGTCAGCCCCAGCATTTT
cdr3_aa: CASSQPGQGSQPQHF

j_call: TRBJ1-5
clone_size: NA
d_call: NA
v_call: TRBV30
cdr3_nt: TGTGCCTGGGGGGAGAGTCCTGATCAGCCCCAGCATTTT
cdr3_aa: CAWGESPDQPQHF

j_call: TRBJ2-6
clone_size: NA
d_call: NA
v_call: TRBV18
cdr3_nt: TGTGCCAGCTCAGGCAGCTCTGGGGCCAACGTCCTGACTTTC
cdr3_aa: CASSGSSGANVLTF

j_call: TRBJ2-7
clone_size: NA
d_call: TRBD2
v_call: TRBV5-4
cdr3_nt: TGTGCCAGCAGCTACACAGCGGGGGGGAACTACGAGCAGTACTTC
cdr3_aa: CASSYTAGGNYEQYF

j_call: TRBJ2-1
clone_size: once
d_call: TRBD2
v_call: TRBV30
cdr3_nt: TGTGCCTGGGGGAGGGGTAGCGGAATCTACAATGAGCAGTTCTTC
cdr3_aa: CAWGRGSGIYNEQFF

j_call: TRBJ2-7
clone_size: NA
d_call: NA
v_call: TRBV5-1
cdr3_nt: TGCGCCAGCAGCCAGCCACAGGGCCACGAGCAGTACTTC
cdr3_aa: CASSQPQGHEQYF

j_call: TRBJ2-5
clone_size: NA
d_call: NA
v_call: TRBV27
cdr3_nt: TGTGCCAGCAGTCAGACATCGTCCGGCCTCCCGGGGAGGACCCAGTACTTC
cdr3_aa: CASSQTSSGLPGRTQYF

j_call: TRBJ2-3
clone_size: once
d_call: TRBD1
v_call: TRBV7-2
cdr3_nt: TGTGCCAGCAGCTTAACTGTTGGGACAGGGATGGATACGCAGTATTTT
cdr3_aa: CASSLTVGTGMDTQYF

j_call: TRBJ2-7
clone_size: once
d_call: NA
v_call: TRBV27
cdr3_nt: TGTGCCAGCATGACTCCAGGGCCCTTCTACGAGCAGTACTTC
cdr3_aa: CASMTPGPFYEQYF